A single sample gave rise to the 7 T cell receptor beta chains below, sequenced in a study of T cell responses to AZD1222 COVID-19 vaccine. Profiling relied on immunoSEQ multiplex PCR, and the TCRdb table lists in-frame clones only, not all of them. This repertoire shows roughly 190,000 clones, roughly 92% found once; its top ten account for approximately 4%. Sequencing used peripheral blood, obtained 28 days after the second dose of the MenACWY control vaccine. Source of these receptors: an adult who received the MenACWY meningococcal vaccine as a control.

In its sample, this clone was seen once. As DNA, the CDR3 is TGTGCCAGCAGTGAAGGCCTGGACAGGGGGGTAGAATGGAGAGCAAGACTCATGAACACTGAAGCTTTCTTT. It specifies CASSEGLDRGVEWRARLMNTEAFF. The V call is TRBV2, the J call TRBJ1-1, with 10 bases that match TRBD1. In germline, CDR1 is SNHLY, CDR2 FYNNEI. The V gene end was trimmed by 1 base and the J gene end by 0 bases; junction bases not matched to a gene: 26. This CDR3 has 24 residues.

This chain links TRBV7-9 with TRBJ2-3; D unclear. V lost 3 bases and J lost 2, with 6 bases in between. This CDR3 is built from 13 residues. Germline values: CDR1 SEHNR, CDR2 FQNEAQ (reference sequence). CDR3: CASSFDATDTQYF. As DNA, the CDR3 is TGTGCCAGCAGCTTTGACGCCACAGATACGCAGTATTTT.

The CDR3 DNA is TGTGCCAGCAGTCCACAGGTTCTGATCGGGGAGCTGTTTTTT. Protein sequence: CASSPQVLIGELFF. V gene TRBV6-5 combines with J gene TRBJ2-2; TRBD1 is a possible D gene (5 bases). Germline V gene lookup returns CDR1 MNHEY and CDR2 SVGAGI. This CDR3 comprises 14 residues. The V end was cut by 5 bases, the J end by 7 bases, with 14 bases between.

V and J are TRBV3-1 (or the pseudogene TRBV3-2) and TRBJ2-1; 7 bases fit TRBD2. The ends lost 4 bases at V and 8 bases at J; junction bases unmatched: 5. The CDR3 runs 13 residues. Germline CDR1 LGHDT, CDR2 YNNKEL (reference sequence). The CDR3 coding sequence is TGTGCCAGCAGCCGACTACGGGAGGATGAGCAGTTCTTC. Its protein product is CASSRLREDEQFF.

The chain uses TRBV9 and TRBJ1-1; no definite D call. The V and J ends lost 0 bases and 2 bases respectively, with 11 bases between them. This CDR3 is built from 15 residues. Germline lookup yields CDR1 SGDLS and CDR2 YYNGEE. DNA for the CDR3: TGTGCCAGCAGCGTAGAGGGCAGCGTTAACACTGAAGCTTTCTTT. Encoded protein: CASSVEGSVNTEAFF.

The chain has TRBV5-1 and TRBJ2-3; D call uncertain. Per germline, CDR1 SGHRS and CDR2 YFSETQ. Trimming left V 2 bases short and J 0 bases short, with 7 bases between. The CDR3 runs to 14 residues. The CDR3 DNA reads TGCGCCAGCAGCTTTTGGGGTAGCACAGATACGCAGTATTTT. The encoded protein is CASSFWGSTDTQYF.

This chain links TRBV14 with TRBJ1-2; D is ambiguous. The V gene lost 2 bases and the J gene lost 8 bases, with 12 bases spanning the gap. CDR3 size: 13 residues. Germline V gives CDR1 SGHDN, CDR2 FVKESK. CDR3 region: CASSQTLFRGYTF. The DNA of the CDR3 is TGTGCCAGCAGCCAAACCCTCTTTCGGGGCTACACCTTC.